This T cell receptor beta chain was found in a study of shared clonotypes between healthy human individuals. Naive CD8 cells, CD45RO-negative and positively selected for CCR7, excluded terminally differentiated effector memory CD45RA+ cells. The V end was cut by 0 bases, the J end by 4 bases, with 11 bases between. CDR1 and CDR2 (germline): SGHNT, YYREEE (reference sequence). This CDR3 is 14 amino acids long. Each replicate PCR on the sorted subsets used roughly 200 ng DNA (around 30,000 T cell genomes). The table came from immunoSEQ multiplex PCR; TCRdb's copy has only in-frame clones and leaves some out. There are hundreds of thousands of clones in the sample; around 96% occur only once, and 0.095% to 0.13% lies in the top ten.

The sample comprised naive CD8+ T cells sorted from blood. This clonotype was sampled from a woman in her twenties or thirties in good health. The chain uses TRBV5-4 and TRBJ2-7; D is possibly TRBD2 (6 bases). CDR3 DNA sequence: TGTGCCAGCAGCTTGGTTTTAGGAGGGTACGAGCAGTACTTC. It is translated as CASSLVLGGYEQYF.